Listed below are T cell receptor beta chains from one sample, sequenced in a study of OX40 agonist ivuxolimab in advanced cancers. This table comes from immunoSEQ multiplex PCR, and its TCRdb copy is limited to in-frame clones, with some not included. Among about 83,000 clones, approximately 90% were seen once, and the ten largest hold around 0.71%. The specimen was CD4+ or CD8+ T cells sorted from blood, collected in a trial of the OX40 agonist ivuxolimab. These receptors came from an adult with an advanced solid tumor such as melanoma, head and neck, liver or kidney cancer. Each CDR3 is given with its conserved first and last residue. The D gene is left open where the match is weak. Clone size is shown for a subset of rows, as once, few, many or a class of expanded clone.

NA NA TRBJ2-3 TRBV7-9 CASSFGGTDTQYF TGTGCCAGCAGCTTCGGGGGCACAGATACGCAGTATTTT
NA NA TRBJ2-1 TRBV20-1 CSARGRDWQFF TGCAGTGCTAGAGGACGCGACTGGCAGTTCTTC
NA NA TRBJ2-3 TRBV30 CAWSVGSTDTQYF TGTGCCTGGAGTGTTGGGAGCACAGATACGCAGTATTTT
NA NA TRBJ1-2 TRBV6-6 CASSYPFETTNYGYTF TGTGCCAGCAGTTACCCGTTTGAGACCACGAACTATGGCTACACCTTC
TRBD1 NA TRBJ2-2 TRBV5-4 CASRTGTGGSGELFF TGTGCCAGCAGGACCGGGACAGGGGGATCCGGGGAGCTGTTTTTT
TRBD2 NA TRBJ2-3 TRBV18 CASSPGTSGITDTQYF TGTGCCAGCTCACCCGGGACTAGCGGTATCACAGATACGCAGTATTTT
TRBD1 once TRBJ2-7 TRBV5-1 CASSLTGTGAYEQYF TGCGCCAGCAGCTTGACCGGGACAGGGGCTTACGAGCAGTACTTC
NA once TRBJ1-3 TRBV28 CASSLTGSGNTIYF TGTGCCAGCAGTTTGACAGGCTCTGGAAACACCATATATTTT
NA few TRBJ1-5 TRBV25-1 CASSARGSENQPQHF TGTGCCAGCAGTGCCCGGGGGAGTGAGAATCAGCCCCAGCATTTT
TRBD2 NA TRBJ2-7 TRBV28 CASSSLAGTGYEQYF TGTGCCAGCAGTTCCTTAGCGGGGACCGGCTACGAGCAGTACTTC
TRBD2 NA TRBJ2-5 TRBV28 CASSPLAGDPRGETQYF TGTGCCAGCAGCCCCTTAGCGGGGGACCCACGGGGAGAGACCCAGTACTTC
NA NA TRBJ2-5 TRBV7-9 CASSISGAQETQYF TGTGCCAGCAGCATCAGCGGCGCACAAGAGACCCAGTACTTC
TRBD2 NA TRBJ2-5 TRBV7-6 CASGLAGSSQETQYF TGTGCCAGCGGCTTAGCGGGCAGCTCCCAAGAGACCCAGTACTTC